The sequence of this T cell receptor (beta chain) was determined in a study of shared clonotypes between healthy human individuals. Study information: Two women and a few men aged 18 to 49 served as donors. A donor's plate count was three for CD4 naive and three for CD4 memory; CD8 naive had two and CD8 memory one.

Trimming took 4 bases from V and 1 from J, leaving 8 bases between them. This CDR3 spans 13 amino acids. Germline V CDR1 and CDR2: SGDLS, YYNGEE. Donors were healthy HIV-negative adults without recently reported acute infections or vaccinations. The donor cohort consisted entirely of Caucasian adults residing in Nashville, Tennessee. Some clones are missing from TCRdb's copy, which holds only in-frame ones; the method was immunoSEQ multiplex PCR. The table shows hundreds of thousands of clones, with approximately 79% occurring only once. V is TRBV9 and J is TRBJ1-1; no clear D. Sequenced: memory CD4+ T cells sorted from blood. Subset indicated: CD45RA-negative fraction. The sequence came from a woman under 40 in good health. CDR3 DNA sequence: TGTGCCAGCAGCCGGGCTCCGAACACTGAAGCTTTCTTT. Amino acids: CASSRAPNTEAFF.